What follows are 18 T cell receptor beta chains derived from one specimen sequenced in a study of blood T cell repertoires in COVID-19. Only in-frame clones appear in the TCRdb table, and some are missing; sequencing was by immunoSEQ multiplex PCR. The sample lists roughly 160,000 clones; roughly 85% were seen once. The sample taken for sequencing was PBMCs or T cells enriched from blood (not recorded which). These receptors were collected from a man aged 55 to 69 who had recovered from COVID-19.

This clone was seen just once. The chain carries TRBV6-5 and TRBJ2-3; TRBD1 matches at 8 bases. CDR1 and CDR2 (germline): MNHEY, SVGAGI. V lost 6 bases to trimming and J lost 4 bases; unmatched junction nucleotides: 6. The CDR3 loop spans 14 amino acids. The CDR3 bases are TGTGCCAGCAGCGGAGGACAGGGCGCAGATACGCAGTATTTT. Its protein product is CASSGGQGADTQYF.

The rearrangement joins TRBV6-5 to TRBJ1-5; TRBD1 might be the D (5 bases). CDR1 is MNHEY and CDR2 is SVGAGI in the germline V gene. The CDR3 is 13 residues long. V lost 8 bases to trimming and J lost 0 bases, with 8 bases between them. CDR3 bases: TGTGCCAGCTCGGACATTAGCAATCAGCCCCAGCATTTT. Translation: CASSDISNQPQHF.

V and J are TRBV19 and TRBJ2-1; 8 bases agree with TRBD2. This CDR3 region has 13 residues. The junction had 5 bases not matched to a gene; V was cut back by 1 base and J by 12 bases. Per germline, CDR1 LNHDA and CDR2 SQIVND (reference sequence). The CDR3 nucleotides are TGTGCCAGTAGTATAGGTGAGCGGGGGCTGCAGTTCTTC. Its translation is CASSIGERGLQFF.

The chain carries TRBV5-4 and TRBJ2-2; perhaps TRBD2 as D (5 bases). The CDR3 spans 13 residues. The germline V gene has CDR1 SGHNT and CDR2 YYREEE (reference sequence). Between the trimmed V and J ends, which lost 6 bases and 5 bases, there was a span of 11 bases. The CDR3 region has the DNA TGTGCCAGCACCCTTGGAGGAACCGGGGAGCTGTTTTTT. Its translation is CASTLGGTGELFF.

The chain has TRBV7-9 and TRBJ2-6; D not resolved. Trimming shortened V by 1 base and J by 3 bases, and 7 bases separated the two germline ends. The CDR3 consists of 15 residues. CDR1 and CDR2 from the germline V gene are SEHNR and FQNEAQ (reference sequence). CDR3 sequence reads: CASSLDAGGANVLTF. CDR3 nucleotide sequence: TGTGCCAGCAGCTTAGACGCAGGTGGGGCCAACGTCCTGACTTTC.

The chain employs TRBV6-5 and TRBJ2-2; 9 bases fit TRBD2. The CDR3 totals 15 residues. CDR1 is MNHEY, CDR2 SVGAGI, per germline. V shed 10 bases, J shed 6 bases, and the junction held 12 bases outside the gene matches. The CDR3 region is CATQGLAGFAGELFF. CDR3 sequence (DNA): TGTGCCACCCAGGGACTAGCCGGCTTTGCCGGGGAGCTGTTTTTT.

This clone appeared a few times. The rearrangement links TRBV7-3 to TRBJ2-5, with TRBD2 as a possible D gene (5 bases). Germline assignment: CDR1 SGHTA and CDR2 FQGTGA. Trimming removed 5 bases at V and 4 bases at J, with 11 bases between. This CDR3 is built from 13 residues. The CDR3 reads CASSRSGSETQYF. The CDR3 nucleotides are TGTGCCAGCAGCCGGTCGGGATCAGAGACCCAGTACTTC.

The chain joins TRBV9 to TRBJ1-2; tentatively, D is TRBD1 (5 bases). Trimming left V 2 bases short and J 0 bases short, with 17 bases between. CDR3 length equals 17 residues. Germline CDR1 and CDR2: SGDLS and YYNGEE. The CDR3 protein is CASSVRPGTGANYGYTF. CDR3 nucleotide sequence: TGTGCCAGCAGCGTCCGTCCCGGGACGGGGGCTAACTATGGCTACACCTTC.

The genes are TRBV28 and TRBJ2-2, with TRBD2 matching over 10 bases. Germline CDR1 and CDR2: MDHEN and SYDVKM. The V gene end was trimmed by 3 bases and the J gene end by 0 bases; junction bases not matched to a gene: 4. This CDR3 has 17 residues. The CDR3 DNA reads TGTGCCAGCAGTTTCCTAGCGGGGGCTGCGAACACCGGGGAGCTGTTTTTT. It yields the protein CASSFLAGAANTGELFF. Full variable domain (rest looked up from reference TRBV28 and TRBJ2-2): DVKVTQSSRYLVKRTGEKVFLECVQDMDHENMFWYRQDPGLGLRLIYFSYDVKMKEKGDIPEGYSVSREKKERFSLILESASTNQTSMYLCASSFLAGAANTGELFFGEGSRLTVL.

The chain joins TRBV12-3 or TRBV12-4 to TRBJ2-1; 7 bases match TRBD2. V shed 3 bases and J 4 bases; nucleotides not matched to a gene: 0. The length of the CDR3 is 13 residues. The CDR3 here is CASSLGGYNEQFF. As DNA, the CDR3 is TGTGCCAGCAGTTTGGGGGGGTACAATGAGCAGTTCTTC.

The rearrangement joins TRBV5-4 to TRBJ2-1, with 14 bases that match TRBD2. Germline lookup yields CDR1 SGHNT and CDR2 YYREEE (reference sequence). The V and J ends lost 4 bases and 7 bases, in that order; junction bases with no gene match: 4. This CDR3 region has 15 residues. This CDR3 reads CASSPGTSGGNEQFF. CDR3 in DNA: TGTGCCAGCAGCCCCGGGACTAGCGGGGGAAATGAGCAGTTCTTC.

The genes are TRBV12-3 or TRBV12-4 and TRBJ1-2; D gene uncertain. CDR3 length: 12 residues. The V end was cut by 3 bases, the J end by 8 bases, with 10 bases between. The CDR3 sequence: CASSFGRWGYTF. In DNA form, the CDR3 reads TGTGCCAGCAGTTTTGGGCGTTGGGGCTACACCTTC.

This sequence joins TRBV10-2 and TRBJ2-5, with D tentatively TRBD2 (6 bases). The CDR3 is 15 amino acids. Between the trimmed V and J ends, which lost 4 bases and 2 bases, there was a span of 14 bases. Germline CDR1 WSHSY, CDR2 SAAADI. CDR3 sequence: CASSGRGPSQETQYF. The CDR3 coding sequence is TGCGCCAGCAGTGGGCGGGGCCCCTCTCAAGAGACCCAGTACTTC.

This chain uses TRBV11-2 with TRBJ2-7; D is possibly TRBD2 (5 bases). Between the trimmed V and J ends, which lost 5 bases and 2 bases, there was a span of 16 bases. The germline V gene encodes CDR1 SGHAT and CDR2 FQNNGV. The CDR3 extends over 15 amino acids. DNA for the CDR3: TGTGCCAGCAGCCCCCGTCGCGGAGGTCCCTACGAGCAGTACTTC. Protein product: CASSPRRGGPYEQYF. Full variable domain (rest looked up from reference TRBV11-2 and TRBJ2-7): EAGVAQSPRYKIIEKRQSVAFWCNPISGHATLYWYQQILGQGPKLLIQFQNNGVVDDSQLPKDRFSAERLKGVDSTLKIQPAKLEDSAVYLCASSPRRGGPYEQYFGPGTRLTVT.

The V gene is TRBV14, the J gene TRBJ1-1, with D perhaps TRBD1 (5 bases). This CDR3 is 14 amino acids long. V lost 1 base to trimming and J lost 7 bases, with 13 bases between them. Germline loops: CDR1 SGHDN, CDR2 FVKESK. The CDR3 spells CASSQGMPGIEAFF. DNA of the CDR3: TGTGCCAGCAGCCAAGGTATGCCAGGGATTGAAGCTTTCTTT.

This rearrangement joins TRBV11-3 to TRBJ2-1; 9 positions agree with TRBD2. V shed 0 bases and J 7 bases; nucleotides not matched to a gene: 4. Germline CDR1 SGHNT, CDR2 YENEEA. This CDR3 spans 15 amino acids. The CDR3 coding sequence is TGTGCCAGCAGCTTAGATAGCGGGAGAGGGAATGAGCAGTTCTTC. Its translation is CASSLDSGRGNEQFF.

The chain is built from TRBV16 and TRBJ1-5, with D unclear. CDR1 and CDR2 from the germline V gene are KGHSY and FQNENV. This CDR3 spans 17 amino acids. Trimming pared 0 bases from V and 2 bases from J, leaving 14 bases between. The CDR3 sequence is CASSQSRAGGRNQPQHF. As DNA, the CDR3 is TGTGCCAGCAGCCAATCGCGGGCAGGAGGGCGCAATCAGCCCCAGCATTTT.

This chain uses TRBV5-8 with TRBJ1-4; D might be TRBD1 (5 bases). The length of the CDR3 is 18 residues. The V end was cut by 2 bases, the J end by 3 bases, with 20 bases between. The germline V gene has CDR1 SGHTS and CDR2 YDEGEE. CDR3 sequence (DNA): TGTGCCAGCAGCTTAAACTTGGGCCGAACAGGCTCTAATGAAAAACTGTTTTTT. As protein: CASSLNLGRTGSNEKLFF.